One sample yielded the 2 T cell receptor beta chains listed below, sequenced in a study of blood T cell repertoires in COVID-19. Profiling relied on immunoSEQ multiplex PCR, and the TCRdb table lists in-frame clones only, not all of them. The repertoire holds about 160,000 clones, with just under 85% as singletons. The sequencing sample was made of peripheral blood. These receptors originate from an elderly woman with acute or convalescent COVID-19.

This clone was detected a few times. The V and J genes are TRBV5-1 and TRBJ2-3, with 7 bases identical to TRBD2. The CDR3 runs to 20 residues. Germline V gives CDR1 SGHRS, CDR2 YFSETQ. Trimming removed 4 bases from V and 3 bases from J; junction bases left unmatched: 23. The CDR3 bases are TGCGCCAGCAGCGGGCTGTCAGGTGGGGACTATCATTCTGGGACAGATACGCAGTATTTT. This gives the protein CASSGLSGGDYHSGTDTQYF.

The chain has TRBV28 and TRBJ1-1, with 10 bases matching TRBD1. The CDR3 has 14 residues. Germline lookup yields CDR1 MDHEN and CDR2 SYDVKM. Trimming removed 3 bases from V and 4 bases from J; junction bases left unmatched: 2. CDR3 sequence (DNA): TGTGCCAGCAGTTTGGGACAGGGGTTCACTGAAGCTTTCTTT. Amino acids: CASSLGQGFTEAFF.